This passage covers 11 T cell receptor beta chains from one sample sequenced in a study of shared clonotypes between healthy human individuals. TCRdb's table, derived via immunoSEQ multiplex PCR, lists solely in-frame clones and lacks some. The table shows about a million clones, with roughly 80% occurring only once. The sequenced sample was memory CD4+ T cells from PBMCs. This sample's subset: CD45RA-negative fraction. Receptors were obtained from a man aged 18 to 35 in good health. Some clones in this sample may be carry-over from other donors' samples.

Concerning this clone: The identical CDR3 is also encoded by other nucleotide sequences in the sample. The CDR3 spells CASRETSGSYNEQFF. Written as DNA, the CDR3 is TGTGCCAGCAGAGAGACTAGTGGCTCCTACAATGAGCAGTTCTTC. The chain is built from TRBV2 and TRBJ2-1; D is possibly TRBD2 (6 bases). Trimming cost V 6 bases and J 0 bases, with 12 bases left between them. This CDR3 has 15 residues. Germline assignment: CDR1 SNHLY and CDR2 FYNNEI. Based on the CDR3 plus reference TRBV2 and TRBJ2-1, the full variable domain is EPEVTQTPSHQVTQMGQEVILRCVPISNHLYFYWYRQILGQKVEFLVSFYNNEISEKSEIFDDQFSVERPDGSNFTLKIRSTKLEDSAMYFCASRETSGSYNEQFFGPGTRLTVL.

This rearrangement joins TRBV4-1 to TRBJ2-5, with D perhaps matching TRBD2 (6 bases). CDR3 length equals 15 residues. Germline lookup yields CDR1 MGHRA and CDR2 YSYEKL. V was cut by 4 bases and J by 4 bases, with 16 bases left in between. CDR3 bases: TGCGCCAGCAGCCGAGTCGGCGCGGAGGGAGAGACCCAGTACTTC. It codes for CASSRVGAEGETQYF.

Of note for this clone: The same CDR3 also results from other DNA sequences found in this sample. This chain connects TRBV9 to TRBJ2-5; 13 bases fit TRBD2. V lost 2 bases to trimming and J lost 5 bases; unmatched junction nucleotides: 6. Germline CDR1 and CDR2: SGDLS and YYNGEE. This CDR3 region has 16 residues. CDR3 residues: CASSVTSGRAGETQYF. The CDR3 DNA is TGTGCCAGCAGCGTTACTAGCGGGAGGGCCGGGGAGACCCAGTACTTC.

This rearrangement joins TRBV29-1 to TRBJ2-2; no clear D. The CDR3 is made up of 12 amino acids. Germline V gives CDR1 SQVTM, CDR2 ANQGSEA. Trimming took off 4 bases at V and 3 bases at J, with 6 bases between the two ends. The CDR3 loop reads CSVAQYTGELFF. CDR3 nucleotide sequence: TGCAGCGTTGCCCAATACACCGGGGAGCTGTTTTTT.

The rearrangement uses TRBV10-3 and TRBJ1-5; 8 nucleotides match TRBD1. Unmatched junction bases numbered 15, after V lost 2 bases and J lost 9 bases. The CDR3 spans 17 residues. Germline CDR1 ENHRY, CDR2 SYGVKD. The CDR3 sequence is CAISEVLTGAGLGPQHF. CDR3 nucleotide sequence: TGTGCCATCAGTGAGGTATTGACAGGGGCCGGTTTGGGGCCCCAGCATTTT.

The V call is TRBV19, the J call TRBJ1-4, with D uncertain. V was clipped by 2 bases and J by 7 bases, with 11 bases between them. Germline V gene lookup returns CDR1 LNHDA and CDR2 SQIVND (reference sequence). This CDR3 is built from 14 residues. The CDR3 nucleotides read TGTGCCAGTAGTATACGGGGTGGAATTGAAAAACTGTTTTTT. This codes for CASSIRGGIEKLFF. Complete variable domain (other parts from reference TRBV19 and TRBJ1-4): DGGITQSPKYLFRKEGQNVTLSCEQNLNHDAMYWYRQDPGQGLRLIYYSQIVNDFQKGDIAEGYSVSREKKESFPLTVTSAQKNPTAFYLCASSIRGGIEKLFFGSGTQLSVL.

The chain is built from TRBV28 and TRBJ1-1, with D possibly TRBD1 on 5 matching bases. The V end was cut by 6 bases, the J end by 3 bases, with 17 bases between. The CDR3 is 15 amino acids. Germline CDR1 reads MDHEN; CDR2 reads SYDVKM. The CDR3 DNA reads TGTGCCAGCAGCCCACCCAGGGTGTCGGACACTGAAGCTTTCTTT. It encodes CASSPPRVSDTEAFF.

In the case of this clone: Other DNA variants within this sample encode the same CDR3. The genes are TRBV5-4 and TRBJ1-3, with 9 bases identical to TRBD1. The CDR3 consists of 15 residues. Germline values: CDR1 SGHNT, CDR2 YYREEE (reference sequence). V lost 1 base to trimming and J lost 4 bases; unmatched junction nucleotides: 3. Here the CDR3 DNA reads TGTGCCAGCAGCTTGACAGGGGGCTCGGGAAACACCATATATTTT. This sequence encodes CASSLTGGSGNTIYF. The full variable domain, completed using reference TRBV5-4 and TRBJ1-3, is ETGVTQSPTHLIKTRGQQVTLRCSSQSGHNTVSWYQQALGQGPQFIFQYYREEENGRGNFPPRFSGLQFPNYSSELNVNALELDDSALYLCASSLTGGSGNTIYFGEGSWLTVV.

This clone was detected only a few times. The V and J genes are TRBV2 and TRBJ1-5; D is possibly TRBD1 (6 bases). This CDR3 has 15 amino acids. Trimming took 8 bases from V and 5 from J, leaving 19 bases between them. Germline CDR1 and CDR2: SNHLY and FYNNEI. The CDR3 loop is CASAGNGGADQPQHF. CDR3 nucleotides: TGTGCCAGCGCAGGGAATGGGGGGGCGGATCAGCCCCAGCATTTT.

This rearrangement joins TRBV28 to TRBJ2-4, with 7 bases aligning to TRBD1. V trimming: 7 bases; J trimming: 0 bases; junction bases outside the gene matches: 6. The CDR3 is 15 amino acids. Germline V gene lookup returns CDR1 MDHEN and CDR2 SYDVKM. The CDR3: CASTIRGLAKNIQYF. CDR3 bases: TGTGCCAGCACTATTAGGGGGCTAGCCAAAAACATTCAGTACTTC.

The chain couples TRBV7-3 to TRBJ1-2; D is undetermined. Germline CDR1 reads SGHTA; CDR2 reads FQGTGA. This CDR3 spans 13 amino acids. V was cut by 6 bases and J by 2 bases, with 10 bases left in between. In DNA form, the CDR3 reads TGTGCCAGCAGTGCGGACGGCAACTATGGCTACACCTTC. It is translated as CASSADGNYGYTF.